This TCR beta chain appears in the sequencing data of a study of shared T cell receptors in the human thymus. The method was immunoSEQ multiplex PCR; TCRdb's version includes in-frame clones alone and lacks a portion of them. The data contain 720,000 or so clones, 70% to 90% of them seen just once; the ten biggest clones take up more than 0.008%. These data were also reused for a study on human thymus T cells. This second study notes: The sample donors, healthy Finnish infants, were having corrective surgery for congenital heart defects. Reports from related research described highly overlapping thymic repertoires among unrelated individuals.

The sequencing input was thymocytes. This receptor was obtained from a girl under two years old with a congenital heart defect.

The CDR3 region has the DNA TGTGCCAGCAGCCAAACAGGGACAGGGGTTCATGAGCAGTTCTTC. This translates into CASSQTGTGVHEQFF. J is TRBJ2-1 and V is TRBV6-5; 10 positions match TRBD1. The length of the CDR3 is 15 residues. J gave up 8 bases and V 6 bases, and 10 bases lay outside the gene matches. Germline-derived CDR1 and CDR2 are MNHEY and SVGAGI.